This T cell receptor (beta chain) was obtained from a study of blood T cells in healthy people across ages. Study results and limitations: Significant beta diversity loss was already apparent by age roughly 43, declining roughly linearly.

A word on this clonotype: Its antigen is unidentified.

Together with a sample-barcoded 5' primer, a J-beta primer mix was included in a second PCR lasting about 7 to 11 cycles. Each CDR3 protein gets one entry after TCRdb re-called the 5' RACE reads with MiXCR. This table has roughly 500,000 distinct CDR3 sequences, about 24% appearing once. The trim removed 6 bases at V and 6 bases at J, leaving 7 bases unmatched. CDR1 is SGHTA, CDR2 FQGNSA, per germline. This CDR3 region has 14 residues. The same data also contributed to another study, on T cells of mothers and their children.

The sequencing input was blood. The receptor was derived from a boy aged 5-17 years in good health. The V call is TRBV7-2, the J call TRBJ1-5, with 8 bases that match TRBD1. The CDR3 bases are TGTGCCAGCAGTTCAGGGGGCGCAGGTCAGCCCCAGCATTTT. Translation: CASSSGGAGQPQHF.